The 32 T cell receptor beta chains presented below share a single source sample, sequenced in a study of spatial heterogeneity in lung cancer. Each CDR3 protein gets one entry after TCRdb re-called the 5' RACE reads with MiXCR. The sample lists just under 45,000 distinct CDR3 sequences, 20% to 25% seen once, with more than 7% in the top ten. As for time point: blood at routine non-recurrence follow-up after resection. The sample in question was PBMCs, obtained at follow-up. The origin of the receptors is a female donor with early-stage non-small cell lung cancer.

This clonotype came up a few times. The chain combines TRBV4-1 with TRBJ2-1; tentatively, D is TRBD2 (7 bases). Germline assignment: CDR1 MGHRA and CDR2 YSYEKL. Deletions cut 3 bases from V and 0 bases from J, with 15 bases between. This CDR3 is built from 17 residues. The CDR3: CASSQGGGGPSYNEQFF. As DNA, the CDR3 is TGCGCCAGCAGCCAGGGAGGGGGGGGCCCCTCCTACAATGAGCAGTTCTTC.

Ten or more counts support this clonotype. This sequence joins TRBV11-1 and TRBJ2-7; 9 bases line up with TRBD1. With 5 bases clipped from V and 3 bases from J, the junction kept 8 bases outside the gene matches. The CDR3 covers 15 residues. Germline CDR1 reads SGHAT; CDR2 reads FQDESV (reference sequence). The CDR3 DNA follows: TGTGCCAGCAGCGCCACCGGGACAGGGCTCTACGAGCAGTACTTC. This sequence encodes CASSATGTGLYEQYF.

This clonotype has at least ten counts. The V gene is TRBV10-3, the J gene TRBJ2-7; D call uncertain. CDR1 and CDR2 from the germline V gene are ENHRY and SYGVKD. V shed 3 bases and J shed 6 bases, with 9 bases lying between them. This CDR3 spans 12 amino acids. The CDR3 reads CAISEVVSEQYF. In nucleotides, the CDR3 is TGTGCCATCAGTGAAGTTGTGAGCGAGCAGTACTTC.

This clonotype was observed at least ten times. V gene TRBV3-1 combines with J gene TRBJ1-1; TRBD1 might be the D (6 bases). CDR3 size: 18 residues. V lost 0 bases and J 4 bases, leaving 21 bases between the germline ends. Germline values: CDR1 LGHDT, CDR2 YNNKEL (reference sequence). DNA for the CDR3: TGTGCCAGCAGCCAAGATCCAAGCCGAACAGGGATACGCACTGAAGCTTTCTTT. This translates into CASSQDPSRTGIRTEAFF. The full variable domain, completed using reference TRBV3-1 and TRBJ1-1, is DTAVSQTPKYLVTQMGNDKSIKCEQNLGHDTMYWYKQDSKKFLKIMFSYNNKELIINETVPNRFSPKSPDKAHLNLHINSLELGDSAVYFCASSQDPSRTGIRTEAFFGQGTRLTVV.

This clonotype appeared a few times. The V gene is TRBV11-2, the J gene TRBJ2-6; no clear D gene. Trimming removed 5 bases from V and 3 bases from J, with 11 bases in between. The length of the CDR3 is 15 residues. The germline gives CDR1 SGHAT, CDR2 FQNNGV. Here the CDR3 reads CASSPRSGGANVLTF. CDR3 in DNA: TGTGCCAGCAGCCCTCGAAGTGGTGGGGCCAACGTCCTGACTTTC.

V usage is TRBV4-1 and J usage is TRBJ1-3, with 9 bases that match TRBD1. The CDR3 covers 15 residues. V dropped 1 base and J dropped 2; count of bases not matched to a gene: 0. Germline V gene lookup returns CDR1 MGHRA and CDR2 YSYEKL. CDR3 bases: TGCGCCAGCAGCCAAGGACAGGGGGCTGGAAACACCATATATTTT. This encodes CASSQGQGAGNTIYF.

The V and J genes are TRBV7-3 and TRBJ2-3; D gene unclear. Looked up from germline, CDR1 is SGHTA and CDR2 is FQGTGA. The V end lost 5 bases, the J end lost 0 bases, and 3 bases lay between the germline ends. The CDR3 totals 12 residues. CDR3 bases: TGTGCCAGCAGCGAGAGCACAGATACGCAGTATTTT. It encodes CASSESTDTQYF.

The V call is TRBV4-1, the J call TRBJ2-2; D may correspond to TRBD1 or TRBD2 (5 bases each). Germline V gene lookup returns CDR1 MGHRA and CDR2 YSYEKL. Trimming left V 1 base short and J 7 bases short, with 13 bases between. This CDR3 spans 15 amino acids. The CDR3 bases are TGCGCCAGCAGCCAAGGACCAAGGGGAGTCGGGGAGCTGTTTTTT. Protein product: CASSQGPRGVGELFF.

This clonotype was counted many times. The gene calls are TRBV7-6 and TRBJ1-6; no definite D call. CDR1 is SGHVS and CDR2 is FNYEAQ in the germline V gene. V gave up 7 bases and J gave up 9 bases, with 16 bases separating them. The CDR3 is 14 amino acids. The CDR3 loop is CASTGGDRGSPLHF. CDR3 nucleotide sequence: TGTGCCAGCACTGGTGGGGATCGGGGTTCACCCCTCCACTTT. Complete variable domain (other parts from reference TRBV7-6 and TRBJ1-6): GAGVSQSPRYKVTKRGQDVALRCDPISGHVSLYWYRQALGQGPEFLTYFNYEAQQDKSGLPNDRFSAERPEGSISTLTIQRTEQRDSAMYRCASTGGDRGSPLHFGNGTRLTVT.

The chain is built from TRBV11-2 and TRBJ2-3; the D gene is possibly TRBD2 (6 bases). The CDR3 is made up of 15 amino acids. The V end was cut by 3 bases, the J end by 6 bases, with 16 bases between. Per the germline V gene, CDR1 is SGHAT and CDR2 is FQNNGV. The CDR3 protein is CASSFEGGGWDTQYF. Here the CDR3 DNA reads TGTGCCAGCAGCTTTGAGGGAGGAGGCTGGGATACGCAGTATTTT.

This chain links TRBV15 with TRBJ2-7, with 11 positions matching TRBD2. This CDR3 has 16 amino acids. V dropped 3 bases and J dropped 3; count of bases not matched to a gene: 7. Per germline, CDR1 LNHNV and CDR2 YYDKDF (reference sequence). The CDR3 here is CATSSGPGLADYEQYF. CDR3 nucleotides: TGTGCCACCAGCAGTGGTCCGGGACTAGCGGACTACGAGCAGTACTTC.

Only a few counts were recorded for this clonotype. This chain links TRBV7-9 with TRBJ1-1, with a tentative D call TRBD1 (6 bases). Trimming removed 5 bases at V and 2 bases at J, with 18 bases between. This CDR3 comprises 16 residues. The germline CDR1 and CDR2 sequences are SEHNR and FQNEAQ (reference sequence). The CDR3 is CASSRRGGLTNTEAFF. The CDR3 nucleotides are TGTGCCAGCAGCCGTCGCGGGGGGCTCACTAACACTGAAGCTTTCTTT. The variable domain in full, completed from reference TRBV7-9 and TRBJ1-1, reads DTGVSQNPRHKITKRGQNVTFRCDPISEHNRLYWYRQTLGQGPEFLTYFQNEAQLEKSRLLSDRFSAERPKGSFSTLEIQRTEQGDSAMYLCASSRRGGLTNTEAFFGQGTRLTVV.

This clonotype was seen a few times. This rearrangement joins TRBV2 to TRBJ1-1, with D tentatively TRBD1 (5 bases). The V gene's germline CDR1 is SNHLY and CDR2 FYNNEI. The CDR3 extends over 12 amino acids. Trimming took 6 bases from V and 3 from J, leaving 8 bases between them. The CDR3, as DNA: TGTGCCAGCAGCCGCAGGGACACTGAAGCTTTCTTT. It translates to CASSRRDTEAFF.

In nucleotides, the CDR3 is TGTGCCAGCCGTGAGGGACAGGGAGGTTCACCCCTCCACTTT. Protein: CASREGQGGSPLHF. This chain uses TRBV6-6 with TRBJ1-6, with 9 bases aligning to TRBD1. The germline V gene has CDR1 MNHNY and CDR2 SVGAGI (reference sequence). The CDR3 has 14 residues. V lost 8 bases and J lost 9; bases outside the gene matches: 8.

This clonotype appeared many times. This chain connects TRBV11-3 to TRBJ2-1, with D perhaps matching TRBD1 (5 bases). V was shortened by 1 base and J by 10 bases, with 5 bases between the two germline ends. Germline V gene sequence: CDR1 SGHNT, CDR2 YENEEA. This CDR3 comprises 11 residues. CDR3 coding DNA: TGTGCCAGCAGCTTAGGACAGGAGCAGTTCTTC. It encodes CASSLGQEQFF.

V gene TRBV19 combines with J gene TRBJ1-5; D is unclear. The germline CDR1 and CDR2 sequences are LNHDA and SQIVND (reference sequence). Trimming took off 1 base at V and 1 base at J, with 5 bases between the two ends. The CDR3 covers 14 residues. CDR3 DNA sequence: TGTGCCAGTAGTATAGCAGAGAGCAATCAGCCCCAGCATTTT. Encoded protein: CASSIAESNQPQHF. Together with reference TRBV19 and TRBJ1-5, the CDR3 gives the full variable domain: DGGITQSPKYLFRKEGQNVTLSCEQNLNHDAMYWYRQDPGQGLRLIYYSQIVNDFQKGDIAEGYSVSREKKESFPLTVTSAQKNPTAFYLCASSIAESNQPQHFGDGTRLSIL.

The V gene is TRBV29-1, the J gene TRBJ1-1; D uncertain. Per the germline V gene, CDR1 is SQVTM and CDR2 is ANQGSEA. Deletions cut 6 bases from V and 1 base from J, with 15 bases between. This CDR3 comprises 14 residues. The CDR3 is CSVRPLIANTEAFF. CDR3 DNA sequence: TGCAGCGTCCGACCTTTAATCGCGAACACTGAAGCTTTCTTT.

The sample holds many counts of this clonotype. V usage is TRBV6-1 and J usage is TRBJ2-5; D gene ambiguous. CDR3 length: 13 residues. The V end was cut by 2 bases, the J end by 3 bases, with 7 bases between. Germline-derived CDR1 and CDR2 are MNHNS and SASEGT. Here the CDR3 reads CASSEPSKETQYF. DNA of the CDR3: TGTGCCAGCAGTGAACCGAGCAAAGAGACCCAGTACTTC.

This clonotype appeared a few times. This chain links TRBV5-1 with TRBJ2-2; 10 bases agree with TRBD2. J lost 6 bases, V lost 4 bases, and 9 bases had no gene match. CDR3 length: 16 residues. The germline V gene has CDR1 SGHRS and CDR2 YFSETQ. This CDR3 is CASSVPLAGEAGELFF. As DNA, the CDR3 is TGCGCCAGCAGCGTACCTCTAGCGGGGGAGGCCGGGGAGCTGTTTTTT.

This clonotype was seen only a few times. The chain links TRBV11-2 to TRBJ1-3; D uncertain. CDR3 size: 12 residues. CDR1 and CDR2 from the germline V gene are SGHAT and FQNNGV. Between the trimmed V and J ends, which lost 2 bases and 15 bases, there was a span of 14 bases. CDR3 bases: TGTGCCAGCAGCTTAACGACCCCGGGCACATATTTT. It is translated as CASSLTTPGTYF.

The J gene is TRBJ2-7, the V gene TRBV5-1; D call uncertain. The germline CDR1 and CDR2 sequences are SGHRS and YFSETQ. The ends were cut back, 0 bases at V and 7 bases at J, with 11 bases in the middle. CDR3 length: 13 amino acids. As DNA, the CDR3 is TGCGCCAGCAGCTTGGGACCCTCTAGAGAGCAGTACGTC. Translation: CASSLGPSREQYV.

The V call is TRBV28, the J call TRBJ2-4; tentative D call: TRBD2 (5 bases). Per germline, CDR1 MDHEN and CDR2 SYDVKM. Trimming cost V 2 bases and J 6 bases, with 5 bases left between them. The CDR3 sequence is 12 residues long. This chain's CDR3 is CASSLTRNIQYF. CDR3 in DNA: TGTGCCAGCAGTTTAACTAGAAACATTCAGTACTTC.

V gene TRBV7-2 combines with J gene TRBJ1-2; perhaps TRBD1 as D (6 bases). Germline values: CDR1 SGHTA, CDR2 FQGNSA. The V and J ends lost 9 bases and 4 bases respectively, with 18 bases between them. This CDR3 region has 14 residues. The CDR3 DNA is TGTGCCAGTCGAGGGGACCGGGACACCTATGGCTACACCTTC. It is translated as CASRGDRDTYGYTF.

The gene calls are TRBV7-9 and TRBJ2-1, with D perhaps matching TRBD2 (7 bases). The ends were cut back, 5 bases at V and 9 bases at J, with 29 bases in the middle. The CDR3 length is 18 residues. Germline assignment: CDR1 SEHNR and CDR2 FQNEAQ (reference sequence). CDR3 amino acids: CASSPGGGSGLAGTEQFF. The CDR3, as DNA: TGTGCCAGCAGCCCGGGGGGCGGGAGTGGTTTAGCCGGGACTGAGCAGTTCTTC.

V is TRBV9 and J is TRBJ2-3; possibly TRBD2 for D (5 bases). This CDR3 has 14 amino acids. Germline V gene lookup returns CDR1 SGDLS and CDR2 YYNGEE. Deletions cut 4 bases from V and 3 bases from J, with 12 bases between. CDR3 sequence reads: CASSFQAVTDTQYF. The CDR3 DNA is TGTGCCAGCAGCTTCCAAGCGGTTACAGATACGCAGTATTTT.

A few counts support this clonotype. The chain links TRBV5-6 to TRBJ2-7; D is ambiguous. The CDR3 has 12 amino acids. V was trimmed by 4 bases and J by 6 bases, leaving 11 bases between them. Germline CDR1 SGHDT, CDR2 YYEEEE. DNA of the CDR3: TGTGCCAGCAGCCCCAGTCTAGGCGAGCAGTACTTC. Its protein product is CASSPSLGEQYF.

This clonotype was counted a few times. V usage is TRBV9 and J usage is TRBJ2-5, with 8 bases that match TRBD1. CDR3 length: 16 residues. The trim removed 4 bases at V and 1 base at J, leaving 9 bases unmatched. CDR1 SGDLS and CDR2 YYNGEE come from the germline V gene. The CDR3 protein is CASSPRTGISQETQYF. In DNA form, the CDR3 reads TGTGCCAGCAGCCCTCGGACAGGGATCTCCCAAGAGACCCAGTACTTC.

V and J are TRBV2 and TRBJ2-2; D call uncertain. V was pared by 3 bases and J by 3 bases, with 11 bases between. The CDR3 runs to 15 residues. The germline CDR1 and CDR2 sequences are SNHLY and FYNNEI. The CDR3 coding sequence is TGTGCCAGCAGTGATCACCGTTCTCACACCGGGGAGCTGTTTTTT. As protein: CASSDHRSHTGELFF.

This clonotype was counted many times. CDR3 nucleotide sequence: TGTGCCAGCAGCGATAGGACGACGAACACCGGGGAGCTGTTTTTT. Its translation: CASSDRTTNTGELFF. This chain uses TRBV9 with TRBJ2-2, with unresolved D. The germline V and J ends were trimmed by 3 bases and 0 bases, with 9 bases remaining between them. Germline-derived CDR1 and CDR2 are SGDLS and YYNGEE. The CDR3 has 15 amino acids.

In this sample, this clonotype turned up many times. V gene TRBV7-9 combines with J gene TRBJ1-1, with D hard to call. CDR1 and CDR2 (germline): SEHNR, FQNEAQ (reference sequence). Trimming took 3 bases from V and 1 from J, leaving 6 bases between them. The CDR3 is 13 residues long. For the CDR3, the DNA is TGTGCCAGCAGCTTCCGGGGGAACACTGAAGCTTTCTTT. Translation: CASSFRGNTEAFF.

The V and J genes are TRBV20-1 and TRBJ1-5; tentatively, D is TRBD1 (5 bases). The CDR3 sequence is 14 residues long. CDR1 and CDR2 from the germline V gene are DFQATT and SNEGSKA (reference sequence). The V gene lost 3 bases and the J gene lost 8 bases, with 17 bases spanning the gap. DNA of the CDR3: TGCAGTGCTAGTATGGGGGTAGGTGGAAAGCCCCAGCATTTT. Protein sequence: CSASMGVGGKPQHF.

The chain joins TRBV29-1 to TRBJ2-2; D remains ambiguous. This CDR3 spans 15 amino acids. V lost 4 bases to trimming and J lost 4 bases, with 16 bases between them. Germline lookup yields CDR1 SQVTM and CDR2 ANQGSEA. The CDR3 nucleotides are TGCAGCGTTGTAGGGATGGTTAGGGCCACCGGGGAGCTGTTTTTT. Residues: CSVVGMVRATGELFF.